These 23 T cell receptor beta chains originate from one sample sequenced in a study of blood T cell repertoires in COVID-19. Some clones are missing from TCRdb's copy, which holds only in-frame ones; the method was immunoSEQ multiplex PCR. The table records 150,000 to 200,000 clones, under 90% of them present only once. The sequenced sample consisted of peripheral blood. Receptors were obtained from a woman in her 70s with COVID-19, enrolled during active disease.

V is TRBV7-6 and J is TRBJ2-1; 7 nucleotides line up with TRBD1. From germline, CDR1 is SGHVS and CDR2 FNYEAQ. V shed 5 bases and J 4 bases; nucleotides not matched to a gene: 8. The CDR3 extends over 15 amino acids. CDR3 DNA: TGTGCCAGCAGCCTCCGGGACAGTTCTTACAATGAGCAGTTCTTC. This gives the protein CASSLRDSSYNEQFF.

By proportion, this clone is medium-sized. The chain combines TRBV27 with TRBJ1-2; 9 positions match TRBD1. The germline V gene encodes CDR1 MNHEY and CDR2 SMNVEV (reference sequence). The ends lost 5 bases at V and 5 bases at J; junction bases unmatched: 12. The CDR3 totals 16 residues. The CDR3 protein is CASSTDNRGRGYGYTF. The DNA of the CDR3 is TGTGCCAGCAGTACAGATAACAGGGGGCGCGGTTATGGCTACACCTTC.

This sequence joins TRBV19 and TRBJ1-5, with TRBD1 matching over 8 bases. The germline V gene encodes CDR1 LNHDA and CDR2 SQIVND (reference sequence). The V segment lost 7 bases and the J segment 3 bases; nucleotides outside the gene matches: 8. The CDR3 loop spans 15 amino acids. CDR3 sequence reads: CASTATGATNQPQHF. CDR3 DNA sequence: TGTGCCAGTACAGCGACAGGGGCAACCAATCAGCCCCAGCATTTT.

This chain joins TRBV6-2 or TRBV6-3 and TRBJ2-7; 7 bases are shared with TRBD1. V shed 5 bases and J 3 bases; nucleotides not matched to a gene: 7. CDR3 length: 14 residues. CDR1 and CDR2 from the germline V gene are MNHEY and SVGEGT. The CDR3 protein is CASSDRDRFYEQYF. The DNA of the CDR3 is TGTGCCAGCAGTGACAGGGACCGATTCTACGAGCAGTACTTC.

The chain recombines TRBV7-2 with TRBJ1-5; 9 bases agree with TRBD1. The V gene end was trimmed by 5 bases and the J gene end by 7 bases; junction bases not matched to a gene: 9. The germline V gene has CDR1 SGHTA and CDR2 FQGNSA. The CDR3 is 15 residues long. CDR3 DNA: TGTGCCAGCAGCAAAGCCCCGGGACAGGGACAGCCCCAGCATTTT. Translated, it gives CASSKAPGQGQPQHF. Together with reference TRBV7-2 and TRBJ1-5, the CDR3 gives the full variable domain: GAGVSQSPSNKVTEKGKDVELRCDPISGHTALYWYRQSLGQGLEFLIYFQGNSAPDKSGLPSDRFSAERTGGSVSTLTIQRTQQEDSAVYLCASSKAPGQGQPQHFGDGTRLSIL.

In this sample, this clone turned up a few times. The chain is built from TRBV28 and TRBJ2-1, with 10 positions matching TRBD2. Losses at the gene ends were 4 bases for V and 8 bases for J; bases not matched to a gene: 20. Per germline, CDR1 MDHEN and CDR2 SYDVKM. CDR3 size: 19 residues. CDR3 DNA sequence: TGTGCCAGCAGTTCCCCCCCCGGAGAGCGGGGGGGCCGTAACCATGAGCAGTTCTTC. Translating gives CASSSPPGERGGRNHEQFF.

This clone came up a few times. This chain connects TRBV5-1 to TRBJ2-5; D perhaps matches TRBD2 (6 bases). CDR1 is SGHRS and CDR2 is YFSETQ in the germline V gene. The CDR3 contains 14 residues. Trimming removed 6 bases from V and 2 bases from J, with 14 bases in between. The CDR3: CASTTWGGQETQYF. The CDR3 DNA is TGCGCCAGCACTACATGGGGAGGTCAAGAGACCCAGTACTTC.

The rearrangement links TRBV13 to TRBJ2-2; 13 bases match TRBD2. The CDR3 covers 20 residues. Germline assignment: CDR1 PRHDT and CDR2 FYEKMQ (reference sequence). J lost 4 bases, V lost 5 bases, and 16 bases had no gene match. This CDR3 reads CASSTRLAGGPTSGTGELFF. The CDR3 DNA is TGTGCCAGCAGCACCCGACTAGCGGGGGGTCCTACCTCCGGCACCGGGGAGCTGTTTTTT.

This sequence joins TRBV27 and TRBJ1-2; the D gene is possibly TRBD1 (5 bases). This CDR3 has 14 residues. The V gene's germline CDR1 is MNHEY and CDR2 SMNVEV (reference sequence). Trimming took off 4 bases at V and 9 bases at J, with 18 bases between the two ends. This CDR3 reads CASSWDQGGKSYTF. The DNA of the CDR3 is TGTGCCAGCAGTTGGGATCAGGGAGGTAAGAGCTACACCTTC.

The rearrangement links TRBV18 to TRBJ2-5, with 10 nucleotides matching TRBD2. The CDR3 is 15 residues long. V shed 8 bases and J 4 bases; nucleotides not matched to a gene: 10. The germline V gene has CDR1 KGHSH and CDR2 LQKENI. CDR3 loop: CASAMRAGGRETQYF. The CDR3 region has the DNA TGTGCCAGCGCTATGCGAGCGGGGGGGCGAGAGACCCAGTACTTC.

The rearrangement joins TRBV28 to TRBJ1-1; D call uncertain. The V end lost 7 bases, the J end lost 4 bases, and 16 bases lay between the germline ends. Germline CDR1 is MDHEN and CDR2 is SYDVKM. The CDR3 consists of 14 residues. The CDR3 DNA is TGTGCCAGCACCTCGGGCGGGCTGGGCACTGAAGCTTTCTTT. This codes for CASTSGGLGTEAFF.

The chain uses TRBV12-5 and TRBJ1-2, with D unresolved. CDR1 is LGHNT, CDR2 FRNRAP, per germline. V was pared by 2 bases and J by 5 bases, with 12 bases between. CDR3 length: 14 residues. The CDR3 region has the DNA TGTGCTAGTGGTTTGTCGGGGAGCGGTTATGGCTACACCTTC. It is translated as CASGLSGSGYGYTF. The variable domain in full, with the rest retrieved from reference TRBV12-5 and TRBJ1-2, is DARVTQTPRHKVTEMGQEVTMRCQPILGHNTVFWYRQTMMQGLELLAYFRNRAPLDDSGMPKDRFSAEMPDATLATLKIQPSEPRDSAVYFCASGLSGSGYGYTFGSGTRLTVV.

The rearrangement links TRBV12-3 or TRBV12-4 to TRBJ2-1; D call uncertain. The CDR3 is 13 amino acids. V lost 7 bases, J lost 2 bases, and 9 bases lay in between. CDR3 in amino acids: CASTRTPYNEQFF. In DNA form, the CDR3 reads TGTGCCAGCACGAGAACCCCCTACAATGAGCAGTTCTTC.

The chain recombines TRBV5-1 with TRBJ2-1, with 15 bases identical to TRBD2. J was trimmed by 8 bases and V by 3 bases; bases with no gene match: 3. The CDR3 runs 15 residues. The germline V gene has CDR1 SGHRS and CDR2 YFSETQ. CDR3 in amino acids: CASSWTSGGADEQFF. CDR3 nucleotide sequence: TGCGCCAGCAGCTGGACTAGCGGGGGGGCCGATGAGCAGTTCTTC.

J is TRBJ1-2 and V is TRBV12-3 or TRBV12-4; possibly TRBD1 for D (5 bases). Trimming shortened V by 11 bases and J by 1 base, and 14 bases separated the two germline ends. CDR3 length equals 13 residues. The CDR3 spells CAQTKGFNYGYTF. In DNA, the CDR3 is TGTGCCCAAACAAAGGGGTTTAACTATGGCTACACCTTC.

The chain links TRBV7-2 to TRBJ2-5, with TRBD2 as a possible D gene (6 bases). The V gene lost 1 base and the J gene lost 5 bases, with 14 bases spanning the gap. Germline V CDR1 and CDR2: SGHTA, FQGNSA. The CDR3 covers 15 residues. In nucleotides, the CDR3 is TGTGCCAGCAGCTTAGGCGGGGCGTCCGGGGAGACCCAGTACTTC. Translated, it gives CASSLGGASGETQYF. The full variable domain, in which reference TRBV7-2 and TRBJ2-5 provide the parts outside the CDR3, is GAGVSQSPSNKVTEKGKDVELRCDPISGHTALYWYRQSLGQGLEFLIYFQGNSAPDKSGLPSDRFSAERTGGSVSTLTIQRTQQEDSAVYLCASSLGGASGETQYFGPGTRLLVL.

This clone came up once. This chain connects TRBV18 to TRBJ1-1; D unclear. With 0 bases removed from V and 3 bases from J, the gap between germline ends came to 14 bases. The CDR3 spans 16 residues. In germline, CDR1 is KGHSH, CDR2 LQKENI. The CDR3 nucleotides read TGTGCCAGCTCACCACCGAGTCCGGGTTTCTACACTGAAGCTTTCTTT. Protein sequence: CASSPPSPGFYTEAFF.

The V gene is TRBV10-2, the J gene TRBJ2-3; D is unresolved. The CDR3 is 14 residues long. The V gene's germline CDR1 is WSHSY and CDR2 SAAADI. The germline V and J ends were trimmed by 3 bases and 1 base, with 8 bases remaining between them. CDR3 DNA: TGCGCCAGCAGTGACAGTGCGGGCACAGATACGCAGTATTTT. Its translation is CASSDSAGTDTQYF.

The chain combines TRBV30 with TRBJ1-1; no definite D call. The length of the CDR3 is 13 residues. The V and J ends lost 4 bases and 4 bases respectively, with 13 bases between them. Germline CDR1 is GTSNPN and CDR2 is SVGIG (reference sequence). CDR3 protein: CAWIREVITEAFF. The CDR3 bases are TGTGCCTGGATAAGGGAGGTCATCACTGAAGCTTTCTTT.

V and J are TRBV19 and TRBJ2-2, with 11 nucleotides matching TRBD2. With V trimmed by 5 bases and J by 1 base, 3 bases remained unmatched. Per the germline V gene, CDR1 is LNHDA and CDR2 is SQIVND (reference sequence). The CDR3 length is 16 residues. CDR3 DNA: TGTGCCAGTAGTTCGCTAGCGGGGGGGAACACCGGGGAGCTGTTTTTT. It is translated as CASSSLAGGNTGELFF.

Turning to this clone: Mismatch with germline at one junction end may stem from a read error. The chain couples TRBV28 to TRBJ2-1; 7 bases match TRBD2. The germline CDR1 and CDR2 sequences are MDHEN and SYDVKM. This CDR3 is built from 12 residues. For the CDR3, the DNA is TGTGCCAGCACCCGGGACTACGATGAGCAGTTCTTC. As protein: CASTRDYDEQFF.

The chain couples TRBV27 to TRBJ2-5; TRBD1 matches 9 bases. The junction had 7 bases not matched to a gene; V was cut back by 3 bases and J by 2 bases. Germline V CDR1 and CDR2: MNHEY, SMNVEV (reference sequence). CDR3 length equals 16 residues. The CDR3 sequence: CASSFHGTGMQETQYF. The DNA for the CDR3 is TGTGCCAGCAGTTTTCACGGGACAGGGATGCAAGAGACCCAGTACTTC.

The chain is built from TRBV6-5 and TRBJ1-1; D call uncertain. Germline CDR1 is MNHEY and CDR2 is SVGAGI. Trimming removed 6 bases from V and 0 bases from J, with 14 bases in between. This CDR3 is built from 15 residues. CDR3 sequence: CASSLGPVLNTEAFF. CDR3 in DNA: TGTGCCAGCAGCTTGGGCCCTGTTTTGAACACTGAAGCTTTCTTT.